This is a list of T cell receptor beta chains from one sample in a study of control samples from healthy donors and cancer patients. The repertoire was sequenced with immunoSEQ multiplex PCR; TCRdb's copy has only in-frame clones and lacks some. The repertoire consists of 65,000 to 100,000 clones, with about 90% occurring once and the leading ten covering roughly a fifth. The material sequenced was blood. These TCRs come from a man in his fifties in good health. CDR3s leave out the opening cysteine and the closing phenylalanine or tryptophan.

TRBV28,TRBJ2-6,ASSQMEGAANVLT
TRBV4-1,TRBJ2-7,ASSQEETGHYEQY
TRBV10-3,TRBJ1-2,AISESNDYGYT
TRBV6-2/TRBV6-3,TRBJ2-1,ASSYSRLAGGRKNEQF
TRBV19,TRBJ1-2,ASSSNPGQGLNYGYT
TRBV6-5,TRBJ2-5,ASSYSPTGVGETQY
TRBV21-1,TRBJ1-2,ASSRGLHRVGYGYT
TRBV6-2/TRBV6-3,TRBJ2-5,ASSSRLAKYQETQY
TRBV3-1/TRBV3-2,TRBJ2-3,ASSQLGGESTDTQY
TRBV10-3,TRBJ2-1,AIRGDINYNEQF